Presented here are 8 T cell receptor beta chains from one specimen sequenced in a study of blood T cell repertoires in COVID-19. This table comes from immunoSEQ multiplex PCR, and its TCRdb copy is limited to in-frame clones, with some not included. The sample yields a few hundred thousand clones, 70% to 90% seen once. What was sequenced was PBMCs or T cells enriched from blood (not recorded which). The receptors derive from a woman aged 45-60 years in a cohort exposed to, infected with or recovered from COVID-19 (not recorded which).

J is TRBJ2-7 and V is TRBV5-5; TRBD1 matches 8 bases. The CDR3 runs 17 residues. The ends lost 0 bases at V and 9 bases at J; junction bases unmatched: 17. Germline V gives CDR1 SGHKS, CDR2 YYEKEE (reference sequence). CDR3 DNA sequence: TGTGCCAGCAGCTTGGCATTAGGAACAGGGGGACCCCCCGGGCAGTACTTC. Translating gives CASSLALGTGGPPGQYF.

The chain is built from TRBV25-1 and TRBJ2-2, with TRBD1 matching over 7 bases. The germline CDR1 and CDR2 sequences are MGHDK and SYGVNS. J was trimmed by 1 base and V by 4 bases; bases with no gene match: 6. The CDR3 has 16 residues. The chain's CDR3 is CASSGWTGQNTGELFF. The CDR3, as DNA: TGTGCCAGCAGTGGATGGACAGGTCAGAACACCGGGGAGCTGTTTTTT. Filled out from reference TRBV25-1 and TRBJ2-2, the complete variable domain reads EADIYQTPRYLVIGTGKKITLECSQTMGHDKMYWYQQDPGMELHLIHYSYGVNSTEKGDLSSESTVSRIRTEHFPLTLESARPSHTSQYLCASSGWTGQNTGELFFGEGSRLTVL.

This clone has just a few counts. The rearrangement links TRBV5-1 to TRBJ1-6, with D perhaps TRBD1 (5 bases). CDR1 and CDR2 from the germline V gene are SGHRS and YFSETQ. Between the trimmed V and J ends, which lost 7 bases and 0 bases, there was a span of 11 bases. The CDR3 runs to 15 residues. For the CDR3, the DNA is TGCGCCAGCGCCGGGGGGAGCTCCTATAATTCACCCCTCCACTTT. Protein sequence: CASAGGSSYNSPLHF. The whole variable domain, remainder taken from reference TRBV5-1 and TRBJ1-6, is KAGVTQTPRYLIKTRGQQVTLSCSPISGHRSVSWYQQTPGQGLQFLFEYFSETQRNKGNFPGRFSGRQFSNSRSEMNVSTLELGDSALYLCASAGGSSYNSPLHFGNGTRLTVT.

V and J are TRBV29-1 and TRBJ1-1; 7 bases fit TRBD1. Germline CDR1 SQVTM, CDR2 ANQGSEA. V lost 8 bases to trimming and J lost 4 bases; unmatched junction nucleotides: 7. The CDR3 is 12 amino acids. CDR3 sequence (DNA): TGCAGCCAGACAGGGCTGTTCACTGAAGCTTTCTTT. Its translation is CSQTGLFTEAFF.

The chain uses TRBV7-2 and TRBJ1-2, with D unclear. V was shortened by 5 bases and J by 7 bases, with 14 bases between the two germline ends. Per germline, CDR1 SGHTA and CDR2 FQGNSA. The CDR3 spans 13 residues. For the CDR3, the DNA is TGTGCCAGCAGCACCTCCCCCGGGGTTGGCTACACCTTC. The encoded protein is CASSTSPGVGYTF.

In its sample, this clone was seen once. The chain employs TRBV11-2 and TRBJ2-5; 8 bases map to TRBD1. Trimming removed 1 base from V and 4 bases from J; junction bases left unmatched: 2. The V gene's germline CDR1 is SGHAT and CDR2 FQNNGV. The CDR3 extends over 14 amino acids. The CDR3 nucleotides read TGTGCCAGCAGCTTAGTAACAGGGGGAGAGACCCAGTACTTC. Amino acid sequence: CASSLVTGGETQYF.

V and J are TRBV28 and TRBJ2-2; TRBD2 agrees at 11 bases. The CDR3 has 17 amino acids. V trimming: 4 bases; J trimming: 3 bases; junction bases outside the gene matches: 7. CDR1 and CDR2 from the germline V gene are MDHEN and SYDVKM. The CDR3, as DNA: TGTGCCAGCAGTTCGACTTTAGCGGGGGGGTACACCGGGGAGCTGTTTTTT. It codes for CASSSTLAGGYTGELFF.

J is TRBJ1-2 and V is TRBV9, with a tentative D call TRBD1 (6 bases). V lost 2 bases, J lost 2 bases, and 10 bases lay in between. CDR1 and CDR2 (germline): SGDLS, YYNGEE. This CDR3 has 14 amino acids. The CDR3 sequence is CASSVNTGNYGYTF. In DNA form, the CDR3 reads TGTGCCAGCAGCGTCAACACAGGGAACTATGGCTACACCTTC.